The 19 T cell receptor beta chains reported below all come from one sample, sequenced in a study of T cells in localized non-small cell lung cancer. Method: immunoSEQ multiplex PCR; TCRdb's copy keeps in-frame clones and lacks some. The sample lists around 1,500 clones, more than 25% seen once, with around an eighth in the top ten. Material: normal lung tissue next to the tumor, obtained before any cancer treatment. The receptors were gathered from a man aged 40 to 70 with stage III squamous cell lung carcinoma.

The V gene is TRBV6-8, the J gene TRBJ2-5, with TRBD2 identical over 12 bases. The trim removed 6 bases at V and 2 bases at J, leaving 4 bases unmatched. CDR3 length equals 15 residues. Germline V lookup: CDR1 MNHGY, CDR2 SAAAGT. The CDR3 region has the DNA TGTGCCAGCAGCGGACTAGCGGGGATACAAGAGACCCAGTACTTC. Protein sequence: CASSGLAGIQETQYF.

This chain connects TRBV9 to TRBJ1-2; 7 bases are a match to TRBD1. V shed 5 bases and J 5 bases; nucleotides not matched to a gene: 3. Germline CDR1 SGDLS, CDR2 YYNGEE. There are 12 residues in the CDR3. The CDR3 bases are TGTGCCAGCAGGGACAGGATTTATGGCTACACCTTC. Its translation: CASRDRIYGYTF. The variable domain in full, completed from reference TRBV9 and TRBJ1-2, reads DSGVTQTPKHLITATGQRVTLRCSPRSGDLSVYWYQQSLDQGLQFLIQYYNGEERAKGNILERFSAQQFPDLHSELNLSSLELGDSALYFCASRDRIYGYTFGSGTRLTVV.

This clone ranks as medium-sized (0.01 to 0.1%). V gene TRBV6-8 combines with J gene TRBJ2-7; 10 bases agree with TRBD2. The germline V gene has CDR1 MNHGY and CDR2 SAAAGT. The length of the CDR3 is 15 residues. Trimming cost V 5 bases and J 3 bases; bases outside gene matches: 7. The CDR3: CASSESSGGVYEQYF. The CDR3 DNA reads as TGTGCCAGCAGTGAGTCCAGCGGGGGGGTCTACGAGCAGTACTTC.

The chain combines TRBV30 with TRBJ2-6, with a weak D call TRBD2 (7 bases). V lost 0 bases, J lost 2 bases, and 11 bases lay in between. Germline V CDR1 and CDR2: GTSNPN, SVGIG (reference sequence). This CDR3 comprises 16 residues. The CDR3 region is CAWSVGGGTGANVLTF. The CDR3 DNA is TGTGCCTGGAGTGTAGGGGGAGGGACTGGGGCCAACGTCCTGACTTTC.

This clone turned up a few times. The chain is built from TRBV25-1 and TRBJ2-4; TRBD1 agrees at 9 bases. The V and J ends lost 1 base and 7 bases, in that order; junction bases with no gene match: 5. Germline V lookup: CDR1 MGHDK, CDR2 SYGVNS. The CDR3 length is 15 residues. CDR3: CASSESLQGANIQYF. The CDR3 nucleotides are TGTGCCAGCAGTGAATCTTTACAGGGGGCGAACATTCAGTACTTC.

J is TRBJ2-7 and V is TRBV19; the D gene is possibly TRBD1 (6 bases). The CDR3 length is 15 residues. With 3 bases removed from V and 3 bases from J, the gap between germline ends came to 15 bases. CDR1 and CDR2 (germline): LNHDA, SQIVND (reference sequence). The CDR3 region has the DNA TGTGCCAGTAGTATCCAGACAGGTATATTCTACGAGCAGTACTTC. Its translation: CASSIQTGIFYEQYF.

The chain employs TRBV6-8 and TRBJ2-2; 9 positions agree with TRBD1. This CDR3 is built from 14 residues. With V trimmed by 6 bases and J by 4 bases, 3 bases remained unmatched. Germline CDR1 MNHGY, CDR2 SAAAGT. The CDR3 protein is CASSRDRATGELFF. The CDR3 coding sequence is TGTGCCAGCAGCCGGGACAGGGCCACCGGGGAGCTGTTTTTT.

This clone occurred a few times. The chain is built from TRBV11-3 and TRBJ1-1; no reliable D call. This CDR3 is 14 amino acids long. The germline V gene encodes CDR1 SGHNT and CDR2 YENEEA. V shed 4 bases and J shed 1 base, with 10 bases lying between them. The CDR3 spells CASSSNTENTEAFF. The CDR3 DNA follows: TGTGCCAGCAGCTCAAACACAGAGAACACTGAAGCTTTCTTT.

V and J are TRBV18 and TRBJ1-2; no reliable D call. With 5 bases removed from V and 2 bases from J, the gap between germline ends came to 6 bases. The CDR3 runs 12 residues. Per germline, CDR1 KGHSH and CDR2 LQKENI. The CDR3 DNA follows: TGTGCCAGCTCAATAGAGAACTATGGCTACACCTTC. As protein: CASSIENYGYTF. Full variable domain (missing parts from reference TRBV18 and TRBJ1-2): NAGVMQNPRHLVRRRGQEARLRCSPMKGHSHVYWYRQLPEEGLKFMVYLQKENIIDESGMPKERFSAEFPKEGPSILRIQQVVRGDSAAYFCASSIENYGYTFGSGTRLTVV.

The table lists this clone with a few counts. V usage is TRBV19 and J usage is TRBJ2-2; maybe TRBD1 (6 bases). The germline V gene has CDR1 LNHDA and CDR2 SQIVND (reference sequence). The CDR3 runs 14 residues. Trimming removed 7 bases from V and 3 bases from J, with 12 bases in between. This CDR3 is CASTTGQYTGELFF. The CDR3 DNA sequence: TGTGCCAGTACCACCGGACAGTACACCGGGGAGCTGTTTTTT.

The chain carries TRBV30 and TRBJ1-1; no clear D gene. Germline lookup yields CDR1 GTSNPN and CDR2 SVGIG (reference sequence). This CDR3 spans 14 amino acids. Trimming took 2 bases from V and 4 from J, leaving 14 bases between them. CDR3 residues: CAWSNLSPGTEAFF. CDR3 coding DNA: TGTGCCTGGAGTAATCTATCTCCGGGCACTGAAGCTTTCTTT.

V gene TRBV15 combines with J gene TRBJ2-3; D is possibly TRBD1 (5 bases). The V end was cut by 0 bases, the J end by 1 base, with 17 bases between. CDR1 is LNHNV and CDR2 is YYDKDF in the germline V gene (reference sequence). The CDR3 runs to 18 residues. The CDR3 region has the DNA TGTGCCACCAGCAGAGATCCTCCGCAGGGCGATCGCACAGATACGCAGTATTTT. It specifies CATSRDPPQGDRTDTQYF.

The V and J genes are TRBV6-8 and TRBJ2-7; 11 nucleotides agree with TRBD1. Unmatched junction bases numbered 3, after V lost 4 bases and J lost 4 bases. Germline CDR1 is MNHGY and CDR2 is SAAAGT. This CDR3 is built from 14 residues. The CDR3 spells CASSWDRGVYEQYF. In DNA form, the CDR3 reads TGTGCCAGCAGTTGGGACAGGGGGGTTTACGAGCAGTACTTC.

In its sample, this clone ranks as medium-sized. The rearrangement joins TRBV11-3 to TRBJ2-2; D gene uncertain. Germline CDR1 is SGHNT and CDR2 is YENEEA. Trimming took off 3 bases at V and 7 bases at J, with 12 bases between the two ends. The CDR3 sequence is 14 residues long. CDR3 amino acids: CASSLRQAVGELFF. CDR3 DNA: TGTGCCAGCAGCTTGCGTCAGGCAGTCGGGGAGCTGTTTTTT.

On this clone itself: The read halts 1 residue ahead of the CDR3 end, with the missing end drawn from the germline J gene. The chain joins TRBV10-3 to TRBJ2-7, with 10 bases lining up with TRBD2. Germline lookup yields CDR1 ENHRY and CDR2 SYGVKD. The CDR3 is made up of 16 amino acids. The ends lost 2 bases at V and 0 bases at J; junction bases unmatched: 4. This CDR3 reads CAISETSGVYSYEQYF. CDR3 bases read: TGTGCCATCAGTGAGACTAGCGGGGTTTACTCCTACGAGCAGTAC.

The CDR3 reads CASSQDRKGQGSFKNSPLHF. The CDR3 bases are TGCGCCAGCAGTCAGGACAGGAAGGGACAGGGGAGTTTTAAGAATTCACCCCTCCACTTT. The genes are TRBV23-1 and TRBJ1-6; 10 nucleotides line up with TRBD1. TRBV23-1 is given ORF status, its function remaining uncertain. The CDR3 is 20 amino acids. Trimming took 3 bases from V and 7 from J; bases not matched to a gene: 18.

This chain joins TRBV11-3 and TRBJ1-3; weak D call: TRBD1 (5 bases). Germline values: CDR1 SGHNT, CDR2 YENEEA. This CDR3 contains 15 residues. Trimming shortened V by 1 base and J by 4 bases, and 11 bases separated the two germline ends. The CDR3 DNA sequence: TGTGCCAGCAGCTTAGTACCAGGGTTGGGAAACACCATATATTTT. This gives the protein CASSLVPGLGNTIYF.

This clone showed up just a few times. This chain joins TRBV10-3 and TRBJ1-1; D gene uncertain. Looked up from germline, CDR1 is ENHRY and CDR2 is SYGVKD. V was shortened by 0 bases and J by 0 bases, with 11 bases between the two germline ends. There are 16 residues in the CDR3. In DNA, the CDR3 is TGTGCCATCAGTGAGTCCCTGACAAGCATGAACACTGAAGCTTTCTTT. It translates to CAISESLTSMNTEAFF.

This clone turned up a few times. V and J are TRBV28 and TRBJ2-3; TRBD1 is a possible D gene (5 bases). Looked up from germline, CDR1 is MDHEN and CDR2 is SYDVKM. CDR3 length: 14 amino acids. Deletions cut 5 bases from V and 3 bases from J, with 12 bases between. The CDR3 nucleotides are TGTGCCAGCAGTCTAGTGTCAGGGACAGATACGCAGTATTTT. It translates to CASSLVSGTDTQYF. The full variable domain, rest sourced from reference TRBV28 and TRBJ2-3, is DVKVTQSSRYLVKRTGEKVFLECVQDMDHENMFWYRQDPGLGLRLIYFSYDVKMKEKGDIPEGYSVSREKKERFSLILESASTNQTSMYLCASSLVSGTDTQYFGPGTRLTVL.